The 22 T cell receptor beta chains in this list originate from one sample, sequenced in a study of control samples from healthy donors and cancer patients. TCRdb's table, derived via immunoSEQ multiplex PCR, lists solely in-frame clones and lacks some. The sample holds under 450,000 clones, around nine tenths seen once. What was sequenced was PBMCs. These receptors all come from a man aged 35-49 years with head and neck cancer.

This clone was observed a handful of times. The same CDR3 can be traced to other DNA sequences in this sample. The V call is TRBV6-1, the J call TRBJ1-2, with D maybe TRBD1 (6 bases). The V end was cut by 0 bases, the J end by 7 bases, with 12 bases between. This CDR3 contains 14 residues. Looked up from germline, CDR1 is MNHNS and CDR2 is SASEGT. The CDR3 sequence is CASSEAGGRGGYTF. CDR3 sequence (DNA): TGTGCCAGCAGTGAAGCAGGGGGGCGGGGTGGCTACACCTTC.

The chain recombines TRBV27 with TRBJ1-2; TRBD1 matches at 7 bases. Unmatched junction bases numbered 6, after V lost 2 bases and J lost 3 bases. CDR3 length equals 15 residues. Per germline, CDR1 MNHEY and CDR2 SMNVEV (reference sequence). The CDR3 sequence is CASSLRQGVYYGYTF. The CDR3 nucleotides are TGTGCCAGCAGTTTAAGGCAGGGGGTTTACTATGGCTACACCTTC.

CDR3 sequence: CASSLESLGYNEQFF. The CDR3 DNA reads as TGTGCCAGCAGTTTAGAGTCCCTCGGTTACAATGAGCAGTTCTTC. The V call is TRBV28, the J call TRBJ2-1; no clear D. Looked up from germline, CDR1 is MDHEN and CDR2 is SYDVKM. The CDR3 is made up of 15 amino acids. The V and J ends lost 2 bases and 4 bases respectively, with 12 bases between them.

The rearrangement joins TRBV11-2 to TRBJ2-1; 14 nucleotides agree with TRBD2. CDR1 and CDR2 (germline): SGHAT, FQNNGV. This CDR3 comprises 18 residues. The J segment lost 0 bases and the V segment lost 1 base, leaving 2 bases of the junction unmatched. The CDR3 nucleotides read TGTGCCAGCAGCTTAGGACTAGCGGGGGGGCCCTCCTACAATGAGCAGTTCTTC. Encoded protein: CASSLGLAGGPSYNEQFF.

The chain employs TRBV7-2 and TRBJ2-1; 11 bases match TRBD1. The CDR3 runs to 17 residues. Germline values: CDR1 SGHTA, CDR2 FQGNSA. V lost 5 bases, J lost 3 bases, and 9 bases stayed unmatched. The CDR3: CASSPSGGTGGYNEQFF. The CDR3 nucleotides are TGTGCCAGCAGCCCTAGTGGAGGGACAGGGGGCTACAATGAGCAGTTCTTC.

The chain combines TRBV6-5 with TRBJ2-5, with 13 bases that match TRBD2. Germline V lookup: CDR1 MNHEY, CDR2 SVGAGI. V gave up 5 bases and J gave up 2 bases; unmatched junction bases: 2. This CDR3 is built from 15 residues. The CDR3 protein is CASSRLAGGQETQYF. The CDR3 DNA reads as TGTGCCAGCAGTAGACTAGCGGGGGGTCAAGAGACCCAGTACTTC.

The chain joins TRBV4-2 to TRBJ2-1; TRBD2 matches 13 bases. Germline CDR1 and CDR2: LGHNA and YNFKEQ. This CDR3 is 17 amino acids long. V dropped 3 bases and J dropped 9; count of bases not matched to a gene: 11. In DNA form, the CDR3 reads TGTGCCAGCAGCCAGATACCCCCGGGACTAGCGGGATCTGAGCAGTTCTTC. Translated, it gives CASSQIPPGLAGSEQFF.

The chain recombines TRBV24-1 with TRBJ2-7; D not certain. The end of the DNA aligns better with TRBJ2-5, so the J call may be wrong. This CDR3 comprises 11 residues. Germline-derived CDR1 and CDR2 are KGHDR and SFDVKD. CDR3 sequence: CATSVEETQYF. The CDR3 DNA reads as TGTGCCACCAGTGTAGAAGAGACCCAGTACTTC.

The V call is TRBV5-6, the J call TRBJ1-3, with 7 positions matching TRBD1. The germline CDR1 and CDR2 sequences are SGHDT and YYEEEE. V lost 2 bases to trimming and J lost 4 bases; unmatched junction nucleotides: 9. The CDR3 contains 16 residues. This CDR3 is CASSFLPRQGGNTIYF. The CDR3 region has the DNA TGTGCCAGCAGCTTCCTTCCGAGACAGGGCGGAAACACCATATATTTT. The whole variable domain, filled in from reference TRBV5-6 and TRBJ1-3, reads DAGVTQSPTHLIKTRGQQVTLRCSPKSGHDTVSWYQQALGQGPQFIFQYYEEEERQRGNFPDRFSGHQFPNYSSELNVNALLLGDSALYLCASSFLPRQGGNTIYFGEGSWLTVV.

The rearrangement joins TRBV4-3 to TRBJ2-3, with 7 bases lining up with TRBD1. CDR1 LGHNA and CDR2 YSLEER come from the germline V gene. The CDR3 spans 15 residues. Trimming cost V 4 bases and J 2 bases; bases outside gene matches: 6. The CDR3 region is CASSPTGAVTDTQYF. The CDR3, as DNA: TGCGCCAGCAGCCCTACAGGGGCAGTCACAGATACGCAGTATTTT.

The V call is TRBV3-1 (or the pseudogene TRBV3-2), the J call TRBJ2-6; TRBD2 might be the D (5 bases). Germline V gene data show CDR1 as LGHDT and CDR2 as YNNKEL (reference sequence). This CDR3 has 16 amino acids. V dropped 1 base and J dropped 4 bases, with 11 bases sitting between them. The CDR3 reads CASSQAWEMGANVLTF. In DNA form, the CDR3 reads TGTGCCAGCAGCCAAGCCTGGGAGATGGGGGCCAACGTCCTGACTTTC.

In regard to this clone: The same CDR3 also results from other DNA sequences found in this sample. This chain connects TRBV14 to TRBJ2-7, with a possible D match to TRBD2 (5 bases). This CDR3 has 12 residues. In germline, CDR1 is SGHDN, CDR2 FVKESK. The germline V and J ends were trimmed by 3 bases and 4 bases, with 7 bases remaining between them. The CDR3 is CASSQGSYEQYF. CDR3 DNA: TGTGCCAGCAGCCAGGGGAGTTACGAGCAGTACTTC.

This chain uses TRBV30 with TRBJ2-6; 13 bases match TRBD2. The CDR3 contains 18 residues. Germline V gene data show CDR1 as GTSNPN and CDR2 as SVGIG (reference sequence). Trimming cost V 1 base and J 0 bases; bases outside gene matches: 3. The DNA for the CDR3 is TGTGCCTGGAGTGGACTAGCGGGAGGCCACTCTGGGGCCAACGTCCTGACTTTC. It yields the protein CAWSGLAGGHSGANVLTF. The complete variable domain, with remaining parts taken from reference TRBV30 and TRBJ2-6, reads SQTIHQWPATLVQPVGSPLSLECTVEGTSNPNLYWYRQAAGRGLQLLFYSVGIGQISSEVPQNLSASRPQDRQFILSSKKLLLSDSGFYLCAWSGLAGGHSGANVLTFGAGSRLTVL.

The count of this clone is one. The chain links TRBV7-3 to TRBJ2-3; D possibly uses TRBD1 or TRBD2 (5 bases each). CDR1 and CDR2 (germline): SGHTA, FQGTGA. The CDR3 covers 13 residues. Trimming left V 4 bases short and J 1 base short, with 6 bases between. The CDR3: CASSWDRTDTQYF. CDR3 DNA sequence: TGTGCCAGCAGCTGGGACCGCACAGATACGCAGTATTTT.

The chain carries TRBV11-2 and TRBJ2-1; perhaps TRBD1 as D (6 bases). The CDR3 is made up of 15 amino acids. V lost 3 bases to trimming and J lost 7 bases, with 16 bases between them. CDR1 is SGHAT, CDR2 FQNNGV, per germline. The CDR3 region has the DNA TGTGCCAGCAGCTTTTCCGGGACACTTCGAAATGAGCAGTTCTTC. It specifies CASSFSGTLRNEQFF.

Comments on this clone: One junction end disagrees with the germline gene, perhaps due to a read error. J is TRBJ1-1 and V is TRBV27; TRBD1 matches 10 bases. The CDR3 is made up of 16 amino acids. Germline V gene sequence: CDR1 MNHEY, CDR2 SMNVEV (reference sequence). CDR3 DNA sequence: TGTGCCAGTAGTTTGGGACGGGACAGGGGCTCTACTGAAGCTTTCTTT. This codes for CASSLGRDRGSTEAFF.

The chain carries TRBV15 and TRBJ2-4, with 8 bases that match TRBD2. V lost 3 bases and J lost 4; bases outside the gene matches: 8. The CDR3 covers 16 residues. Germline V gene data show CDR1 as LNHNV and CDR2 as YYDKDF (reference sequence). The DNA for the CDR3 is TGTGCCACCAGCAGGGGTGGAGCGGGGGATAAAAACATTCAGTACTTC. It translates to CATSRGGAGDKNIQYF.

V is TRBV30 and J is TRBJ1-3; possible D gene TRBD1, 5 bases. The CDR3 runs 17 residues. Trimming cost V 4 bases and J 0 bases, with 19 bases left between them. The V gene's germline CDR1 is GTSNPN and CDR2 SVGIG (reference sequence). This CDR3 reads CAWKGAGRALSGNTIYF. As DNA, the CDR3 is TGTGCCTGGAAAGGGGCAGGGAGGGCCCTCTCTGGAAACACCATATATTTT.

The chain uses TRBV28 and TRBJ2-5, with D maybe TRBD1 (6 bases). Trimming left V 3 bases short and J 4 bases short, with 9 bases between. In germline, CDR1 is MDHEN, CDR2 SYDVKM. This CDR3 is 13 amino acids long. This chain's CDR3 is CASSFRGRETQYF. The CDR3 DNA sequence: TGTGCCAGCAGTTTCAGGGGTCGAGAGACCCAGTACTTC.

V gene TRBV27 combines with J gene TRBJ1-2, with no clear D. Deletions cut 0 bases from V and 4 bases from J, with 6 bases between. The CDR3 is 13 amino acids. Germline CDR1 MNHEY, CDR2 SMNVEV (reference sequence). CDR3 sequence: CASSLSRIYGYTF. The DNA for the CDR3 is TGTGCCAGCAGTTTATCCCGGATCTATGGCTACACCTTC.

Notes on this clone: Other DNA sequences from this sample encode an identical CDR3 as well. Here the CDR3 reads CASSVNTEAFF. In DNA, the CDR3 is TGTGCCAGTAGTGTGAACACTGAAGCTTTCTTT. The rearrangement joins TRBV19 to TRBJ1-1; D is uncertain. Germline loops: CDR1 LNHDA, CDR2 SQIVND (reference sequence). Trimming pared 5 bases from V and 0 bases from J, leaving 1 base between. This CDR3 is built from 11 residues.

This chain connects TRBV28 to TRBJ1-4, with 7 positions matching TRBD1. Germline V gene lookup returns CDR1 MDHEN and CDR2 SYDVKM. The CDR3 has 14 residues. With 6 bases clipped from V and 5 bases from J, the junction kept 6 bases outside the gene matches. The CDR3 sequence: CASRSGQTNEKLFF. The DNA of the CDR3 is TGTGCCAGCAGGTCGGGACAGACGAATGAAAAACTGTTTTTT.